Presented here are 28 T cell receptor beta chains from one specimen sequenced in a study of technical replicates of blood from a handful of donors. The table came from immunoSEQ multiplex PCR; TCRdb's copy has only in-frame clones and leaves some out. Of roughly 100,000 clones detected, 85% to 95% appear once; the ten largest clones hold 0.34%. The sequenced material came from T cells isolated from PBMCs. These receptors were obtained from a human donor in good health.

The CDR3 region has the DNA TGTGCCAGCAGTGAAGGTACCGGGGCCTACGAGCAGTACTTC. Translating it yields CASSEGTGAYEQYF. The V gene is TRBV25-1, the J gene TRBJ2-7; the D gene is possibly TRBD2 (5 bases). Germline V gene data show CDR1 as MGHDK and CDR2 as SYGVNS. The V and J ends lost 2 bases and 2 bases respectively, with 10 bases between them. The CDR3 contains 14 residues.

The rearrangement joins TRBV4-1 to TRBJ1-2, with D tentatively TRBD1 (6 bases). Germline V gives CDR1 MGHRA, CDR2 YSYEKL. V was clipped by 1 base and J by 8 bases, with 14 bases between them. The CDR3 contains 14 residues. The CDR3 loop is CASSQVTGIQGYTF. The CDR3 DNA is TGCGCCAGCAGCCAAGTTACAGGGATTCAAGGCTACACCTTC.

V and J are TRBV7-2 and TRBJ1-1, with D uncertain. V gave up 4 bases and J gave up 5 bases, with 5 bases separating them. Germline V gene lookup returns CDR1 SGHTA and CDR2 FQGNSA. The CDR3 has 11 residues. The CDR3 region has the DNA TGTGCCAGCAGCTCTGAGACTGAAGCTTTCTTT. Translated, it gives CASSSETEAFF.

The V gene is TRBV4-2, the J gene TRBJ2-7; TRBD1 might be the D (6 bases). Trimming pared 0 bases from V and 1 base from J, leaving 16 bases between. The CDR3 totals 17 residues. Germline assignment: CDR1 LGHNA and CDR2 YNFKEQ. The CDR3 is CASSQDNYGTPSYEQYF. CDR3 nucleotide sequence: TGTGCCAGCAGCCAAGATAACTACGGGACACCATCCTACGAGCAGTACTTC.

DNA of the CDR3: TGTGCCAGTAGTATAGGAGCGGGGGAGCAGTACTTC. Its protein product is CASSIGAGEQYF. The chain employs TRBV19 and TRBJ2-7; 7 nucleotides match TRBD2. The CDR3 is 12 residues long. After removal of 1 base from V and 7 bases from J, the junction contained 1 base not matched to a gene. Per germline, CDR1 LNHDA and CDR2 SQIVND (reference sequence).

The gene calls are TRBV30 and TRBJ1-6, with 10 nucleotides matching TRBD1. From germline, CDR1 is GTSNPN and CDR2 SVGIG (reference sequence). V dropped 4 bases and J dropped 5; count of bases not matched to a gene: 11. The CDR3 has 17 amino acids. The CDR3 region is CAWTDRGLTRDNSPLHF. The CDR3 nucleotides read TGTGCCTGGACTGACAGGGGGCTAACAAGGGATAATTCACCCCTCCACTTT. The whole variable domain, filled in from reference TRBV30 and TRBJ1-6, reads SQTIHQWPATLVQPVGSPLSLECTVEGTSNPNLYWYRQAAGRGLQLLFYSVGIGQISSEVPQNLSASRPQDRQFILSSKKLLLSDSGFYLCAWTDRGLTRDNSPLHFGNGTRLTVT.

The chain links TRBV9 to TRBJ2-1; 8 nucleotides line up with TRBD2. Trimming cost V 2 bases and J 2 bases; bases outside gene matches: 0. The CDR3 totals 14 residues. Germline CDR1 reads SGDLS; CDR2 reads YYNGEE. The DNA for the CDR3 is TGTGCCAGCAGCGTTAGCGGGACCTACAATGAGCAGTTCTTC. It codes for CASSVSGTYNEQFF.

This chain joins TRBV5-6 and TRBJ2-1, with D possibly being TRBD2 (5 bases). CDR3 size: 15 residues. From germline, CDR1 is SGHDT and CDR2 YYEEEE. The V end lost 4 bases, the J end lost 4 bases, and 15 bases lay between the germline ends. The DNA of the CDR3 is TGTGCCAGCAGCCCCAGTGTGGACTTTTACAATGAGCAGTTCTTC. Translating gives CASSPSVDFYNEQFF.

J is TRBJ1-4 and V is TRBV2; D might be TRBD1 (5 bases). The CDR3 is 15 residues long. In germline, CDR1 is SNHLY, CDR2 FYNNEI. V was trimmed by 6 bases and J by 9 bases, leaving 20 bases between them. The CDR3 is CASSPDSLPTKKLFF. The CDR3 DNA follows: TGTGCCAGCAGCCCAGACAGCTTGCCCACTAAAAAACTGTTTTTT.

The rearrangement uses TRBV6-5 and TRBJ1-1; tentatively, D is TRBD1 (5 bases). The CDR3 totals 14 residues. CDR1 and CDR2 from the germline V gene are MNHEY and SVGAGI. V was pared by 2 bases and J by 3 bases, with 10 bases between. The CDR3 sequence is CASSYKGLDTEAFF. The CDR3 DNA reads TGTGCCAGCAGTTACAAGGGGTTGGACACTGAAGCTTTCTTT.

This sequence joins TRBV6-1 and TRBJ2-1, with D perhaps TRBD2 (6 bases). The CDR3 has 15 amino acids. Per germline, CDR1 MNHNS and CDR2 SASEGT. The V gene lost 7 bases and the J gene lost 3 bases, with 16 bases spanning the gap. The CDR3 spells CASTSDPRGYNEQFF. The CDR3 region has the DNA TGTGCCAGCACCTCAGACCCGCGGGGCTACAATGAGCAGTTCTTC.

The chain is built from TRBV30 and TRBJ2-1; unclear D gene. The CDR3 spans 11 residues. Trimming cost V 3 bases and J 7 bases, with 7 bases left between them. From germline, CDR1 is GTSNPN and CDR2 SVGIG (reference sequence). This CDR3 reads CAWSPENEQFF. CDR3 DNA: TGTGCCTGGAGCCCAGAAAATGAGCAGTTCTTC.

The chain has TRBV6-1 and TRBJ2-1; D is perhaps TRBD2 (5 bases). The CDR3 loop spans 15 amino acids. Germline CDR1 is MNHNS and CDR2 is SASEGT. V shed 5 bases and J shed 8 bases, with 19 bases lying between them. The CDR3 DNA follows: TGTGCCAGCAGTCCCGAGAGGGAGACCATACATGAGCAGTTCTTC. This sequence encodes CASSPERETIHEQFF.

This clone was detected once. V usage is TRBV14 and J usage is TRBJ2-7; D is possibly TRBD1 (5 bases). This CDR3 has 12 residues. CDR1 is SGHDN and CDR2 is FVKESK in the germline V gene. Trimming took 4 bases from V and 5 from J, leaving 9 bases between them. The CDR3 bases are TGTGCCAGCAGCCCAGGGTGGCACGAGCAGTACTTC. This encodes CASSPGWHEQYF.

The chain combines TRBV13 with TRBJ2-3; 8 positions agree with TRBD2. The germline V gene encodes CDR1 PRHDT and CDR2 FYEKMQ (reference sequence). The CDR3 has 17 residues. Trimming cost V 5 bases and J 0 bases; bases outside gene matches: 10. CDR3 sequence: CASSRLAGFFSTDTQYF. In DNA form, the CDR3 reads TGTGCCAGCAGCCGCCTAGCGGGTTTTTTTAGCACAGATACGCAGTATTTT.

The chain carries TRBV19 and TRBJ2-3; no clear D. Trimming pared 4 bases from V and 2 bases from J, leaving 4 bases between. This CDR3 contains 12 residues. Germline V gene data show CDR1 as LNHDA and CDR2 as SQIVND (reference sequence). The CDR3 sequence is CASSTVTDTQYF. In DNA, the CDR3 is TGTGCCAGTAGTACAGTCACAGATACGCAGTATTTT.

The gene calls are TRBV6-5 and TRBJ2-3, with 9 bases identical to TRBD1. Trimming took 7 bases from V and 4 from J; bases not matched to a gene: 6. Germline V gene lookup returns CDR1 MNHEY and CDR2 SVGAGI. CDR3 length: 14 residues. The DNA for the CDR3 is TGTGCCAGCACCTACCGACAGGGGGCAGATACGCAGTATTTT. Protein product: CASTYRQGADTQYF.

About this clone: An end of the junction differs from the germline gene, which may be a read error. The CDR3 here is CASSDEFKRTGKVF. CDR3 DNA: TGTGCCAGCAGTGACGAGTTTAAGAGGACAGGGAAAGTCTTC. The V call is TRBV6-4, the J call TRBJ1-2, with TRBD1 identical over 8 bases. Germline V lookup: CDR1 MRHNA, CDR2 SNTAGT. The CDR3 contains 14 residues.

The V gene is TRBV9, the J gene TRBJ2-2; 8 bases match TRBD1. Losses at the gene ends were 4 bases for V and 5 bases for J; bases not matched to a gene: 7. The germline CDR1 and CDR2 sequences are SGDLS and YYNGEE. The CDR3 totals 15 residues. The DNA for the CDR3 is TGTGCCAGCAGCATCCGGGACAGGCTAACCGGGGAGCTGTTTTTT. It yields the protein CASSIRDRLTGELFF.

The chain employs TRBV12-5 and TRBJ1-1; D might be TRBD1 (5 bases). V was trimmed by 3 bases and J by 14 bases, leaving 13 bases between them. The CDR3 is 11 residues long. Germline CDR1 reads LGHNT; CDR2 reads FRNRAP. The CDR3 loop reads CASGFGGDSFF. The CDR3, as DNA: TGTGCTAGTGGTTTCGGAGGGGACTCCTTCTTT.

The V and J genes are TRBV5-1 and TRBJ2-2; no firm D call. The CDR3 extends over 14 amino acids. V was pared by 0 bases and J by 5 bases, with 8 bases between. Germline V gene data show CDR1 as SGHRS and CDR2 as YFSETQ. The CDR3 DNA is TGCGCCAGCAGCTTGGCTTTGGCAACCGGGGAGCTGTTTTTT. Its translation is CASSLALATGELFF.

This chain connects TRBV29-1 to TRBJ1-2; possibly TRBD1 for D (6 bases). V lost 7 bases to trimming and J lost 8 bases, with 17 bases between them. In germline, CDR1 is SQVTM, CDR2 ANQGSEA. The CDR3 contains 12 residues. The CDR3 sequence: CSAETGLMGYTF. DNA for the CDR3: TGCAGCGCTGAGACAGGTCTAATGGGCTACACCTTC.

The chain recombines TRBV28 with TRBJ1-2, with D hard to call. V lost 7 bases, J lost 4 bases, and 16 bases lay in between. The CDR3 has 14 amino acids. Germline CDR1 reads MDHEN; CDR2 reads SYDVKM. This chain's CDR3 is CASTSSAVRYGYTF. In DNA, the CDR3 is TGTGCCAGCACTTCGAGCGCCGTCCGCTATGGCTACACCTTC.

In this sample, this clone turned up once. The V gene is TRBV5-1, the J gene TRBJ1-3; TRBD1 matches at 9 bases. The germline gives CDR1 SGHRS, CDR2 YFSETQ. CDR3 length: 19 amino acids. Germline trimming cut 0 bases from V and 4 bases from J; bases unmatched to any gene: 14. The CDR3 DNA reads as TGCGCCAGCAGCTTGGCCCGGACAGGGGCTAAGAAATTGGGAAACACCATATATTTT. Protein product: CASSLARTGAKKLGNTIYF.

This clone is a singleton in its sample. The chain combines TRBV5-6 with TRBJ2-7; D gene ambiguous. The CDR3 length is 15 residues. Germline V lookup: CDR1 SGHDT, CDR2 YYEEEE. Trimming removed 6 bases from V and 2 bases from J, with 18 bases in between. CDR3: CASTRSSVYTYEQYF. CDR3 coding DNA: TGTGCCAGCACCCGGTCCTCCGTCTATACCTACGAGCAGTACTTC.

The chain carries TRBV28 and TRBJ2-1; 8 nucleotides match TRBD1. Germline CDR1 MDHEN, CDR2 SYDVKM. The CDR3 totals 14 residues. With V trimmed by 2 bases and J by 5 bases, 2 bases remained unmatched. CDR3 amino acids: CASSLTGGNNEQFF. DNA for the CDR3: TGTGCCAGCAGTTTAACAGGGGGAAACAATGAGCAGTTCTTC.

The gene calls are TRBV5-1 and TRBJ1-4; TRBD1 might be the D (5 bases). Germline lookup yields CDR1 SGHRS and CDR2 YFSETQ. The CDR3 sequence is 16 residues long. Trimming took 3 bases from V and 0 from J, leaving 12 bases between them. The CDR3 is CASSSGDSATNEKLFF. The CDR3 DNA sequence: TGCGCCAGCAGCTCGGGTGACAGTGCAACTAATGAAAAACTGTTTTTT.

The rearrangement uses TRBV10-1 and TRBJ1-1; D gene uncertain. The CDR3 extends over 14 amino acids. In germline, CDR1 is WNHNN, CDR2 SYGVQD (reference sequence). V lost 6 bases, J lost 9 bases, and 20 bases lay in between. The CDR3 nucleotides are TGCGCCAGCAGAAAACACGCTCTCGAGCGAAAAGCTTTCTTT. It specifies CASRKHALERKAFF.